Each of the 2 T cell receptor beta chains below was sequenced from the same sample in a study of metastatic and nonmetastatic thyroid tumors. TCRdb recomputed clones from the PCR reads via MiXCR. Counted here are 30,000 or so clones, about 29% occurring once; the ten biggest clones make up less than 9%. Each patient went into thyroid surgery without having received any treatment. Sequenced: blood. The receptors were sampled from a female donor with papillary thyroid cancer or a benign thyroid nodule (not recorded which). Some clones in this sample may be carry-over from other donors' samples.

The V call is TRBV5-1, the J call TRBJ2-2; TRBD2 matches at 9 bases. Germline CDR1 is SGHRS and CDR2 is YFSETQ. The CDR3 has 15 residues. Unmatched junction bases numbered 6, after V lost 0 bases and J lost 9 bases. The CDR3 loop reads CASSLDLAGTWELFF. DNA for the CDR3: TGCGCCAGCAGCTTGGACCTAGCGGGGACTTGGGAGCTGTTTTTT. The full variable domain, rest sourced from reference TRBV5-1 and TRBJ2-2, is KAGVTQTPRYLIKTRGQQVTLSCSPISGHRSVSWYQQTPGQGLQFLFEYFSETQRNKGNFPGRFSGRQFSNSRSEMNVSTLELGDSALYLCASSLDLAGTWELFFGEGSRLTVL.

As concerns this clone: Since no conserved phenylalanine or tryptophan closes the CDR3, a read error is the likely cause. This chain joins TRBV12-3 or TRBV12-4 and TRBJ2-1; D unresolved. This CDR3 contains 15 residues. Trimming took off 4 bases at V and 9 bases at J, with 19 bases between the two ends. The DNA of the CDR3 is TGTGCCAGCAGTTCTAGGACCGGACGAGCTGTTGAGCAGTTCTAC. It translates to CASSSRTGRAVEQFY.